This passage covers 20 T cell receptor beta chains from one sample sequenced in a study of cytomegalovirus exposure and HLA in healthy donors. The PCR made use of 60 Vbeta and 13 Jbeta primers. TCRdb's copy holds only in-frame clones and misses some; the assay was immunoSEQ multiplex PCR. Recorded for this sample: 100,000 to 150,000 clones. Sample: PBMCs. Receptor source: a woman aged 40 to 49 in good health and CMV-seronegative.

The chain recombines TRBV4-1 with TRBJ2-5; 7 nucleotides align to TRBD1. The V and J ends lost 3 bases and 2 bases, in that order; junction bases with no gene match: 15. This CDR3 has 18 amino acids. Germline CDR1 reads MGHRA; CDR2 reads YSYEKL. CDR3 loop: CASSHLPASDRVQETQYF. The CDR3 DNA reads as TGCGCCAGCAGCCACCTACCCGCTTCCGACAGGGTGCAAGAGACCCAGTACTTC.

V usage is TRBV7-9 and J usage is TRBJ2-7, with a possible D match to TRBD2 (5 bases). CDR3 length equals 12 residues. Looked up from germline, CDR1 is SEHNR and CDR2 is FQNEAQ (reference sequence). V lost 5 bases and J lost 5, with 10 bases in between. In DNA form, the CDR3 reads TGTGCCAGCAGCCACATCGGGGACGAGCAGTACTTC. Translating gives CASSHIGDEQYF.

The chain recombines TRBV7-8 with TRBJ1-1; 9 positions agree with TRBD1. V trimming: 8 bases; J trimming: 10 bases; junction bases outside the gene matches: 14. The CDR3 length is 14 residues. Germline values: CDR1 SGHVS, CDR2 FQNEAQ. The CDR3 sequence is CASAYYGTGLRAFF. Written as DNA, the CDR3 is TGTGCCAGCGCCTACTACGGGACAGGGCTTCGAGCTTTCTTT.

This CDR3 reads CASSADRGLENTEAFF. CDR3 bases: TGTGCCAGCAGCGCGGACAGGGGGCTGGAGAACACTGAAGCTTTCTTT. The genes are TRBV9 and TRBJ1-1, with 11 positions matching TRBD1. Per the germline V gene, CDR1 is SGDLS and CDR2 is YYNGEE. The CDR3 totals 16 residues. The ends lost 3 bases at V and 1 base at J; junction bases unmatched: 5.

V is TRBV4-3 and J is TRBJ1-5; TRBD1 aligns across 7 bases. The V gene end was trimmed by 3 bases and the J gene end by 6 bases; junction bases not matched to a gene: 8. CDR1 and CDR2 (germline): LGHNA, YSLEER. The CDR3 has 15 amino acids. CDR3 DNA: TGCGCCAGCAGCCATTCAGGGGGAAACCCTCAGCCCCAGCATTTT. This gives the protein CASSHSGGNPQPQHF.

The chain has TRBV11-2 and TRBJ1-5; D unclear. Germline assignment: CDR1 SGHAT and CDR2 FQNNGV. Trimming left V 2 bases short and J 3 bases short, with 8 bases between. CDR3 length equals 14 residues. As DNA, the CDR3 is TGTGCCAGCAGCTTATCGAGCGCCAATCAGCCCCAGCATTTT. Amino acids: CASSLSSANQPQHF.

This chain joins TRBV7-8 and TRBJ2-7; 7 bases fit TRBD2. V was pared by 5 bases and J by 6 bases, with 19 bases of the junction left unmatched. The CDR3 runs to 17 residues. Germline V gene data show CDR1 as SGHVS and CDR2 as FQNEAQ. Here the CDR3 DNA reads TGTGCCAGCAGCCCGCCCGGTAGGCGGGGGTCAACGGGCGAGCAGTACGTC. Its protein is CASSPPGRRGSTGEQYV.

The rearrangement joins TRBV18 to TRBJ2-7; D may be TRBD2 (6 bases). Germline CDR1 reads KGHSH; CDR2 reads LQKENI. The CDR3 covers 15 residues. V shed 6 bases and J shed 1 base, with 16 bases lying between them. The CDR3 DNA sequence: TGTGCCAGCTCGTCCGGGACTGGGGGGTCCTACGAGCAGTACGTC. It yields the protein CASSSGTGGSYEQYV.

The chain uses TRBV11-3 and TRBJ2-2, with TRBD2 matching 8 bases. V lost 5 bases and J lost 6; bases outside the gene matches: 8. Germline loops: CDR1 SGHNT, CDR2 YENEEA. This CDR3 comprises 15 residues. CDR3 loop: CASSLGRGWSGELFF. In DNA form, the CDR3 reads TGTGCCAGCAGCCTCGGGAGGGGTTGGTCCGGGGAGCTGTTTTTT.

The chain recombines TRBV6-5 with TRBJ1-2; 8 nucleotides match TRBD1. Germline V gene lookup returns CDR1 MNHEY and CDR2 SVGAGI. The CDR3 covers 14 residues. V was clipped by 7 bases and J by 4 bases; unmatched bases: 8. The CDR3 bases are TGTGCCAGCACTCGGGACAGGTCCTCCTATGGCTACACCTTC. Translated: CASTRDRSSYGYTF.

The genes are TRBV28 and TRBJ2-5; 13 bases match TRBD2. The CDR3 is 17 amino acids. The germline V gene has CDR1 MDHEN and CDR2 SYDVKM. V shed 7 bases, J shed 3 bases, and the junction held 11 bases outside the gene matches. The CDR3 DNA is TGTGCCAGCACCTACCCCTACGGGACTAGCGGGGAAGAGACCCAGTACTTC. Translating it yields CASTYPYGTSGEETQYF.

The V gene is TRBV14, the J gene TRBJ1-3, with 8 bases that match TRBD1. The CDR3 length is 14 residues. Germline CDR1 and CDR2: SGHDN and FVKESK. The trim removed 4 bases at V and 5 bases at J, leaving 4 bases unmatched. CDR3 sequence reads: CASSPTGGRNTIYF. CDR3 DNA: TGTGCCAGCAGCCCCACAGGGGGGAGAAACACCATATATTTT.

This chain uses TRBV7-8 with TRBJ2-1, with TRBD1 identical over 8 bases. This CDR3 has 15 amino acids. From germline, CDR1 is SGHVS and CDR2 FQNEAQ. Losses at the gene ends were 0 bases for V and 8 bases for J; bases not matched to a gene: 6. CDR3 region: CASSLARTGWDEQFF. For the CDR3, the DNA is TGTGCCAGCAGCTTAGCGCGGACAGGGTGGGATGAGCAGTTCTTC.

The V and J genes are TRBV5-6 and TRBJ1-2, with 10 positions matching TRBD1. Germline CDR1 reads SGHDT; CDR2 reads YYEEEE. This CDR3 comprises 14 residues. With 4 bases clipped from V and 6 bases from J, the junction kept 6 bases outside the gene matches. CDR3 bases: TGTGCCAGCAGCCGGGACAGGGGAATGGATGGCTACACCTTC. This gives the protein CASSRDRGMDGYTF.

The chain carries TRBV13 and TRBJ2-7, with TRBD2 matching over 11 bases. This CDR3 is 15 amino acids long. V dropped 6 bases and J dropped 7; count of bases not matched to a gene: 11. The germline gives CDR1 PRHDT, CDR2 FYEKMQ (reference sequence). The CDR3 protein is CASSFLAGGREEQYF. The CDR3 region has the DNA TGTGCCAGCAGTTTTCTAGCGGGGGGAAGGGAGGAGCAGTACTTC.

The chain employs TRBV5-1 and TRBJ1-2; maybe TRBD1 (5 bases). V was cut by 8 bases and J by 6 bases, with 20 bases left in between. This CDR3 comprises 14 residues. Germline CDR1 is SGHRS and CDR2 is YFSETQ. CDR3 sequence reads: CASHTGGSTHGYTF. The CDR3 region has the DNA TGCGCCAGTCATACGGGGGGTAGTACTCATGGCTACACCTTC.

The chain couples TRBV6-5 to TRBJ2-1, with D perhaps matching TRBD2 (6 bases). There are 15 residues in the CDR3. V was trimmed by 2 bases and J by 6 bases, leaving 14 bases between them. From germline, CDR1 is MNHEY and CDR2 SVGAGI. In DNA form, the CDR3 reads TGTGCCAGCAGTTACGGCGATAGCGGCCCCAATGAGCAGTTCTTC. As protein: CASSYGDSGPNEQFF.

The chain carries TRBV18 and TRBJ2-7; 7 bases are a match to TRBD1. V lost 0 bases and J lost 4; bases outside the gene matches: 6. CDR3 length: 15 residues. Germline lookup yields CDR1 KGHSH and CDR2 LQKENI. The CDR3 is CASSPPGQAQYEQYF. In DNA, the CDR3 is TGTGCCAGCTCACCACCCGGACAGGCTCAATACGAGCAGTACTTC.

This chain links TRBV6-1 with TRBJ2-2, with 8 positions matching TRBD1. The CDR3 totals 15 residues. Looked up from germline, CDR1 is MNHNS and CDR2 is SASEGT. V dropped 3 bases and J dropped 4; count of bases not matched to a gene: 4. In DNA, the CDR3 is TGTGCCAGCAGTGACAGGGGGCGAACCACCGGGGAGCTGTTTTTT. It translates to CASSDRGRTTGELFF.

The CDR3: CASRGTWTATQYF. The DNA of the CDR3 is TGCGCCAGCAGGGGGACTTGGACGGCAACGCAGTATTTT. The V and J genes are TRBV5-1 and TRBJ2-3; D is perhaps TRBD2 (6 bases). This CDR3 is 13 amino acids long. Deletions cut 5 bases from V and 9 bases from J, with 16 bases between. Germline V gives CDR1 SGHRS, CDR2 YFSETQ.